The 27 T cell receptor beta chains in this list originate from one sample, sequenced in a study of Graves' ophthalmopathy and Graves' hyperthyroidism. Amplification of TCR beta CDR3 regions used RNA transcripts. An opening RT-PCR round employed HTBI primers and preceded a second-round multiplex PCR. One entry per CDR3 protein, called by TCRdb with MiXCR from the multiplex PCR reads. The sample consists of 500,000 to 800,000 distinct CDR3 sequences, more than 40% of them appearing once. Input material: peripheral blood. Every receptor here comes from an adult man with Graves' ophthalmopathy.

This chain connects TRBV2 to TRBJ2-5; perhaps TRBD2 as D (5 bases). In germline, CDR1 is SNHLY, CDR2 FYNNEI. Trimming shortened V by 8 bases and J by 1 base, and 14 bases separated the two germline ends. This CDR3 has 14 residues. Here the CDR3 reads CASSPLGLQETQYF. CDR3 in DNA: TGTGCCAGCTCACCACTCGGACTCCAAGAGACCCAGTACTTC.

The genes are TRBV7-3 and TRBJ2-6, with no clear D. Germline CDR1 SGHTA, CDR2 FQGTGA. CDR3 length equals 13 residues. V lost 3 bases, J lost 10 bases, and 10 bases lay in between. For the CDR3, the DNA is TGTGCCAGCAGCTTGATCCCGGCTAACGTCCTGACTTTC. Its translation is CASSLIPANVLTF.

This clonotype was recorded a few times. CDR3 amino acids: CASSLSTGGYEQYF. In DNA form, the CDR3 reads TGTGCCAGCAGCTTATCGACAGGGGGTTACGAGCAGTACTTC. The V call is TRBV7-8, the J call TRBJ2-7, with TRBD1 matching over 9 bases. The trim removed 2 bases at V and 4 bases at J, leaving 3 bases unmatched. This CDR3 spans 14 amino acids. The V gene's germline CDR1 is SGHVS and CDR2 FQNEAQ.

This clonotype was counted many times. DNA of the CDR3: TGTGCCACCAGCAGAGAGACCAGGGGTAGCAATCAGCCCCAGCATTTT. This encodes CATSRETRGSNQPQHF. This chain connects TRBV15 to TRBJ1-5, with a tentative D call TRBD1 (6 bases). CDR3 length equals 16 residues. Germline V gene data show CDR1 as LNHNV and CDR2 as YYDKDF (reference sequence). The V gene lost 0 bases and the J gene lost 0 bases, with 9 bases spanning the gap.

The table lists this clonotype with many counts. The chain has TRBV4-2 and TRBJ1-2, with D perhaps TRBD1 (5 bases). Trimming stripped 5 bases from V and 1 base from J, with 14 bases between. Per the germline V gene, CDR1 is LGHNA and CDR2 is YNFKEQ. This CDR3 has 15 amino acids. The CDR3 coding sequence is TGTGCCAGCAGCAACCGGGACCGCCTTAACTATGGCTACACCTTC. This codes for CASSNRDRLNYGYTF.

V and J are TRBV25-1 and TRBJ2-7; 8 nucleotides agree with TRBD1. The germline V gene has CDR1 MGHDK and CDR2 SYGVNS. V gave up 6 bases and J gave up 4 bases; unmatched junction bases: 11. The CDR3 spans 15 residues. CDR3 sequence: CASSLGQGSFYEQYF. The CDR3 nucleotides are TGTGCCAGCAGCTTAGGACAGGGCTCCTTTTACGAGCAGTACTTC.

This clonotype has at least ten counts. The J gene is TRBJ1-6, the V gene TRBV7-8; the D gene is possibly TRBD1 (6 bases). V shed 5 bases and J shed 4 bases, with 12 bases lying between them. CDR3 length: 15 residues. The germline CDR1 and CDR2 sequences are SGHVS and FQNEAQ. The CDR3, as DNA: TGTGCCAGCAGCCCTCGGACAGAATATAATTCACCCCTCCACTTT. Protein: CASSPRTEYNSPLHF. The variable domain in full, with the rest retrieved from reference TRBV7-8 and TRBJ1-6, is GAGVSQSPRYKVAKRGQDVALRCDPISGHVSLFWYQQALGQGPEFLTYFQNEAQLDKSGLPSDRFFAERPEGSVSTLKIQRTQQEDSAVYLCASSPRTEYNSPLHFGNGTRLTVT.

This clonotype was seen repeatedly, ten times or more. The chain employs TRBV2 and TRBJ1-1; 7 bases line up with TRBD1. The CDR3 length is 14 residues. CDR1 and CDR2 (germline): SNHLY, FYNNEI. Trimming removed 7 bases from V and 0 bases from J; junction bases left unmatched: 5. CDR3 sequence reads: CASNLQGLNTEAFF. In DNA, the CDR3 is TGTGCCAGCAACTTACAGGGGCTGAACACTGAAGCTTTCTTT.

The V call is TRBV7-9, the J call TRBJ1-4, with a possible D match to TRBD1 (5 bases). The CDR3 runs 15 residues. V dropped 3 bases and J dropped 8 bases, with 16 bases sitting between them. Germline assignment: CDR1 SEHNR and CDR2 FQNEAQ (reference sequence). The CDR3 spells CASSFADISGEKLFF. For the CDR3, the DNA is TGTGCCAGCAGCTTCGCGGACATCAGTGGCGAAAAACTGTTTTTT. The whole variable domain, remainder taken from reference TRBV7-9 and TRBJ1-4, is DTGVSQNPRHKITKRGQNVTFRCDPISEHNRLYWYRQTLGQGPEFLTYFQNEAQLEKSRLLSDRFSAERPKGSFSTLEIQRTEQGDSAMYLCASSFADISGEKLFFGSGTQLSVL.

This clonotype has more than one count but fewer than ten. This rearrangement joins TRBV4-3 to TRBJ1-6; D may be TRBD1 (5 bases). CDR1 and CDR2 (germline): LGHNA, YSLEER. V lost 1 base and J 7 bases, leaving 11 bases between the germline ends. The CDR3 consists of 15 residues. The CDR3 nucleotides are TGCGCCAGCAGCCAAGCTGGGGGTTCAAATTCACCCCTCCACTTT. Amino acid sequence: CASSQAGGSNSPLHF.

The rearrangement links TRBV7-2 to TRBJ2-7; 7 positions match TRBD2. Germline CDR1 reads SGHTA; CDR2 reads FQGNSA. The junction had 15 bases not matched to a gene; V was cut back by 4 bases and J by 3 bases. The CDR3 consists of 17 residues. CDR3 in amino acids: CASSSPGVWGGIYEQYF. CDR3 nucleotides: TGTGCCAGCAGCTCTCCAGGTGTCTGGGGGGGAATCTACGAGCAGTACTTC. The full variable domain, with the rest looked up from reference TRBV7-2 and TRBJ2-7, is GAGVSQSPSNKVTEKGKDVELRCDPISGHTALYWYRQSLGQGLEFLIYFQGNSAPDKSGLPSDRFSAERTGGSVSTLTIQRTQQEDSAVYLCASSSPGVWGGIYEQYFGPGTRLTVT.

This clonotype was seen repeatedly, ten times or more. The chain combines TRBV7-2 with TRBJ1-3; the D gene is possibly TRBD1 (5 bases). The CDR3 sequence is 17 residues long. Germline V gives CDR1 SGHTA, CDR2 FQGNSA. Trimming stripped 3 bases from V and 0 bases from J, with 15 bases between. CDR3 amino acids: CASSLVSGTLSGNTIYF. CDR3 DNA: TGTGCCAGCAGCTTGGTCTCCGGGACTCTCTCTGGAAACACCATATATTTT.

The chain combines TRBV25-1 with TRBJ2-2; no firm D call. Germline V lookup: CDR1 MGHDK, CDR2 SYGVNS. The V end was cut by 6 bases, the J end by 8 bases, with 16 bases between. The CDR3 loop spans 14 amino acids. CDR3 amino acids: CASSQGTRIGELFF. Written as DNA, the CDR3 is TGTGCCAGCAGCCAAGGAACACGAATAGGGGAGCTGTTTTTT.

This clonotype has a handful of counts. This chain joins TRBV7-8 and TRBJ1-6; D is unclear. The ends were cut back, 5 bases at V and 8 bases at J, with 4 bases in the middle. From germline, CDR1 is SGHVS and CDR2 FQNEAQ. The CDR3 contains 11 residues. The CDR3 DNA reads TGTGCCAGCAGCCCCGATTCACCCCTCCACTTT. It is translated as CASSPDSPLHF.

This clonotype has ten or more counts. In DNA, the CDR3 is TGTGCCAGCAGCGTAGCGAGCTCGCCACCCCTCCACTTT. Translated: CASSVASSPPLHF. V is TRBV9 and J is TRBJ1-6, with D uncertain. CDR1 and CDR2 (germline): SGDLS, YYNGEE. V was shortened by 0 bases and J by 11 bases, with 9 bases between the two germline ends. The CDR3 runs 13 residues.

The CDR3 bases are TGCGCCAGTACGCCAGGGGGTTTCGCCTACGAGCAGTACTTC. Residues: CASTPGGFAYEQYF. The V call is TRBV5-1, the J call TRBJ2-7; TRBD1 aligns across 7 bases. This CDR3 comprises 14 residues. V was clipped by 8 bases and J by 2 bases; unmatched bases: 10. CDR1 and CDR2 (germline): SGHRS, YFSETQ.

Points on this clonotype: At one end the junction does not follow the germline gene, possibly because of a read error. The chain combines TRBV10-2 with TRBJ2-5, with D perhaps matching TRBD2 (6 bases). Germline V gene lookup returns CDR1 WSHSY and CDR2 SAAADI. The CDR3 spans 14 residues. The CDR3 region is CASSYSSGLETQYF. CDR3 coding DNA: TGTGCCAGCAGTTACTCGAGCGGGCTAGAGACCCAGTACTTC.

J is TRBJ1-5 and V is TRBV6-5; possibly TRBD1 for D (6 bases). Germline V gives CDR1 MNHEY, CDR2 SVGAGI. This CDR3 has 16 amino acids. Trimming cost V 2 bases and J 1 base, with 12 bases left between them. The DNA for the CDR3 is TGTGCCAGCAGTTACCAGGGGATGACGAGCAATCAGCCCCAGCATTTT. It yields the protein CASSYQGMTSNQPQHF.

To note about this clonotype: This may be a read error, as it is one base from a much larger clone. The rearrangement links TRBV20-1 to TRBJ2-7, with 10 positions matching TRBD1. Germline CDR1 DFQATT, CDR2 SNEGSKA (reference sequence). With 7 bases clipped from V and 6 bases from J, the junction kept 6 bases outside the gene matches. The CDR3 has 12 residues. CDR3 bases: TGCAGTGGGGGGACAGGGGAGGTCGAGCAGTACTTC. It translates to CSGGTGEVEQYF.

This clonotype was detected ten times or more. The chain recombines TRBV6-5 with TRBJ2-7; no firm D call. The CDR3 runs to 11 residues. CDR1 MNHEY and CDR2 SVGAGI come from the germline V gene. V was cut by 8 bases and J by 12 bases, with 17 bases left in between. In nucleotides, the CDR3 is TGTGCCAGCGGGGAAAGCTTCGCTCCGTACTTC. Protein product: CASGESFAPYF.

There are many counts of this clonotype. The gene calls are TRBV19 and TRBJ1-5; maybe TRBD1 (5 bases). V was clipped by 3 bases and J by 0 bases, with 9 bases between them. Germline V CDR1 and CDR2: LNHDA, SQIVND (reference sequence). This CDR3 spans 15 amino acids. The CDR3 bases are TGTGCCAGTAGTATCAAGGGGACTAGCAATCAGCCCCAGCATTTT. Translated: CASSIKGTSNQPQHF.

The V gene is TRBV5-1, the J gene TRBJ2-6; D is ambiguous. The CDR3 loop spans 17 amino acids. Deletions cut 4 bases from V and 2 bases from J, with 16 bases between. Germline CDR1 reads SGHRS; CDR2 reads YFSETQ. The CDR3 protein is CASSPAVYGTGANVLTF. CDR3 nucleotides: TGCGCCAGCAGCCCTGCGGTGTACGGAACTGGGGCCAACGTCCTGACTTTC.

This clonotype was observed a few times. A junction boundary mismatches the germline segment, possibly from a read error. This rearrangement joins TRBV10-3 to TRBJ1-1, with TRBD1 as a possible D gene (5 bases). Germline V CDR1 and CDR2: ENHRY, SYGVKD. CDR3 length equals 14 residues. The CDR3 region has the DNA TGTGCCAGCAGTGAAAGGGGCGAGGTCACTGAAGCTTTCTTT. This gives the protein CASSERGEVTEAFF.

CDR3 in amino acids: CASSAAGLPSSNQPQHF. CDR3 coding DNA: TGTGCCAGCAGTGCTGCCGGGCTCCCCAGTAGCAATCAGCCCCAGCATTTT. This chain connects TRBV25-1 to TRBJ1-5, with no clear D. Germline loops: CDR1 MGHDK, CDR2 SYGVNS. The V end lost 4 bases, the J end lost 0 bases, and 16 bases lay between the germline ends. This CDR3 comprises 17 residues.

This rearrangement joins TRBV13 to TRBJ2-2; D uncertain. CDR1 and CDR2 from the germline V gene are PRHDT and FYEKMQ (reference sequence). This CDR3 has 14 amino acids. V lost 5 bases, J lost 7 bases, and 14 bases lay in between. CDR3 residues: CASSVANANGELFF. The CDR3 DNA reads as TGTGCCAGCAGCGTAGCTAATGCCAACGGGGAGCTGTTTTTT.

This clonotype was counted a few times. V gene TRBV4-3 combines with J gene TRBJ2-5; TRBD2 agrees at 10 bases. This CDR3 comprises 15 residues. Unmatched junction bases numbered 4, after V lost 4 bases and J lost 2 bases. Germline CDR1 and CDR2: LGHNA and YSLEER. CDR3 in amino acids: CASSPIAGGQETQYF. The CDR3 DNA follows: TGCGCCAGCAGCCCTATAGCGGGGGGACAAGAGACCCAGTACTTC.

This clonotype has at least ten counts. This chain joins TRBV2 and TRBJ1-1; D unresolved. Germline lookup yields CDR1 SNHLY and CDR2 FYNNEI. The length of the CDR3 is 16 residues. V was clipped by 6 bases and J by 0 bases, with 17 bases between them. CDR3 sequence reads: CASRTAAGRMNTEAFF. The CDR3 DNA sequence: TGTGCCAGCAGGACCGCTGCAGGCAGAATGAACACTGAAGCTTTCTTT.